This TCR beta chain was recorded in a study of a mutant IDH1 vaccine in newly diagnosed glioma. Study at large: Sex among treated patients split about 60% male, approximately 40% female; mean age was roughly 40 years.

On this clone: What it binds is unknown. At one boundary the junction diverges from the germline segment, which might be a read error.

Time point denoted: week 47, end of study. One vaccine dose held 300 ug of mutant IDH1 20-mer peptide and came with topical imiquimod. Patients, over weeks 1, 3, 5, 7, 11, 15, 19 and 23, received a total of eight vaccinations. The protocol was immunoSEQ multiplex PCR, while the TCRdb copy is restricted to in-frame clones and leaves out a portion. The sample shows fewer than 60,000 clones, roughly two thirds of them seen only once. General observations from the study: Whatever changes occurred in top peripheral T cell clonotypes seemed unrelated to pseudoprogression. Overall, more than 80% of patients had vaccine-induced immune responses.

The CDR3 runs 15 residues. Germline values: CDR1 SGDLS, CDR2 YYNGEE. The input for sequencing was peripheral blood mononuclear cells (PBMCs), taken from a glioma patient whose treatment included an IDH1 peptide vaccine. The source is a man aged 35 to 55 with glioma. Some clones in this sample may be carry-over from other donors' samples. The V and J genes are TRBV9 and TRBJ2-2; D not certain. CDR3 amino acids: CASSVEDHNIGELFF. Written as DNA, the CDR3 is TGTGCCAGCAGCGTAGAAGACCATAACATCGGGGAGCTGTTTTTT.